A selection of T cell receptor beta chains follows, all from one sample in a study of Graves' ophthalmopathy and Graves' hyperthyroidism. In TCRdb, the multiplex PCR reads were re-called with MiXCR into one record per CDR3 protein. Seen here are roughly 500,000 distinct CDR3 sequences, over 13% observed once, and the top ten hold approximately 9.8%. The sample taken for sequencing was blood. The receptors originated from a woman aged 30 to 39 with Graves' ophthalmopathy. The conserved cysteine and the conserved F or W are not part of the CDR3 here.

cdr3_aa,j_call,v_call
ASSRRVGVYNSPLH,TRBJ1-6,TRBV19
ASSFRPSTGELF,TRBJ2-2,TRBV5-1
ASISLAGTQY,TRBJ2-5,TRBV6-5
ASSLAGATNQPQH,TRBJ1-5,TRBV7-8
AISDLYGYT,TRBJ1-2,TRBV10-3
ASSPFSGPAPEQY,TRBJ2-7,TRBV3-1
ASSLVTGGNDEQY,TRBJ2-7,TRBV5-1
ASSLYQGLNTEAF,TRBJ1-1,TRBV6-1
ASSLGWQRGTEAF,TRBJ1-1,TRBV11-2
ASSLDLTRETQY,TRBJ2-5,TRBV11-2
ASSYGDSSLAQH,TRBJ1-5,TRBV6-2/TRBV6-3
ATSRAGEPEAF,TRBJ1-1,TRBV15
VSGLVLATGGQETQY,TRBJ2-5,TRBV12-5
ASSFGDRSAGYT,TRBJ1-2,TRBV27
ASSFSFTQGLLAKNIQY,TRBJ2-4,TRBV11-1
ASTGKNTGELF,TRBJ2-2,TRBV12-3/TRBV12-4
AWGEYAGVGVAEAF,TRBJ1-1,TRBV30
ASSPDTNEQY,TRBJ2-7,TRBV12-3/TRBV12-4
SAREAQRGETQY,TRBJ2-5,TRBV20-1
ASSLATGRQNGYT,TRBJ1-2,TRBV7-2
ASTPLGRDLIGELF,TRBJ2-2,TRBV11-1
ATSDSRHRVGQPQH,TRBJ1-5,TRBV24-1
ARRPRGGSEAF,TRBJ1-1,TRBV7-3
SARAGVYEQY,TRBJ2-7,TRBV20-1
ASSVAGVTGELF,TRBJ2-2,TRBV9
ASSLYRGEGETQY,TRBJ2-5,TRBV28
ASSTLGSQETQY,TRBJ2-5,TRBV28
ASSPGTGGASPLH,TRBJ1-6,TRBV18
ASSLADRFLKDYGYT,TRBJ1-2,TRBV3-1
ASSSGTGPQETQY,TRBJ2-5,TRBV27
ASRTGEETGELF,TRBJ2-2,TRBV28
ASSITPRSPLH,TRBJ1-6,TRBV19
SATDRGVGYT,TRBJ1-2,TRBV20-1
ASSLKGAGGYT,TRBJ1-2,TRBV28
ASSLVRGRGEAF,TRBJ1-1,TRBV11-2
ASSSQGRQETQY,TRBJ2-5,TRBV18
ASSSGGAAGANVLT,TRBJ2-6,TRBV6-5
ASSLAPQGAYGYT,TRBJ1-2,TRBV12-3/TRBV12-4
ASSEARNYEQY,TRBJ2-7,TRBV2
ASSLGGQEELNTIY,TRBJ1-3,TRBV28
ASSRDRGFTVAF,TRBJ1-1,TRBV12-3/TRBV12-4
ASSAGRRNGYT,TRBJ1-2,TRBV9
ASSIGQGINEKLF,TRBJ1-4,TRBV19
ASSSSDTQLAKNIQY,TRBJ2-4,TRBV9
ASSYGVGETQY,TRBJ2-5,TRBV6-2/TRBV6-3
SARGDSHQPQH,TRBJ1-5,TRBV20-1
ASSPPATLTQH,TRBJ1-5,TRBV28
ASSSAPRYEQY,TRBJ2-7,TRBV28
AWSVLRGSTEAF,TRBJ1-1,TRBV30
ASRPRGGGNSNQPQH,TRBJ1-5,TRBV28
ASSPRRNRALNYGYT,TRBJ1-2,TRBV7-8
ASSLMGGPGNTIY,TRBJ1-3,TRBV12-3/TRBV12-4
ASSLSGSLAKNIQY,TRBJ2-4,TRBV28
ASRQGSTGELF,TRBJ2-2,TRBV6-1
ASSFRGAGEETQY,TRBJ2-5,TRBV7-9
ASSLDGERTYEQY,TRBJ2-7,TRBV11-2